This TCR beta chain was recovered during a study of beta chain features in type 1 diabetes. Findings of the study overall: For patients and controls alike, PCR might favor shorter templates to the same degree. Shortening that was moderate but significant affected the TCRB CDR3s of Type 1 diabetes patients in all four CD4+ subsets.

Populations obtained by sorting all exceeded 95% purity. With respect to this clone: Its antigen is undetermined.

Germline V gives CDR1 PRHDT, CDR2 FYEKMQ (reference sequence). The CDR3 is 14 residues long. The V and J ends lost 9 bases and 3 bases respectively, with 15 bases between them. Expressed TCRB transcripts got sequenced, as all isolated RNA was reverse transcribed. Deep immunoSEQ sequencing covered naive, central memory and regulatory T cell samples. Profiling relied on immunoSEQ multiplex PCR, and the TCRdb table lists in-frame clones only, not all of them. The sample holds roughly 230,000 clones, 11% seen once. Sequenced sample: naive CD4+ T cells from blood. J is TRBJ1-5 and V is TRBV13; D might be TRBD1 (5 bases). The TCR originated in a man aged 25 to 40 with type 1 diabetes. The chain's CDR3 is CARAPVRDNQPQHF. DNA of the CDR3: TGTGCCAGGGCTCCCGTCAGGGACAATCAGCCCCAGCATTTT.